Given below is one T cell receptor (beta chain) in context. Trimming removed 3 bases from V and 4 bases from J; junction bases left unmatched: 4. The CDR3 has 14 amino acids. The germline V gene encodes CDR1 MNHEY and CDR2 SVGAGI. This entry is derived from a study of CD8+ T cells in alopecia areata. About the research overall: The protocol delivered tofacitinib for 6 to 18 months, then withdrew it for 6 months.

Extraction of RNA preceded its reverse transcription into cDNA, which served as the sequencing template. Repertoires were generated with immunoSEQ multiplex PCR, while TCRdb's copy carries only in-frame clones and drops some. The data hold 150,000 to 200,000 clones, with about 72% observed a single time. This clonotype originated in a human donor with alopecia areata. Sequencing was performed on CD8+ T cells sorted from blood, taken at week 0. V usage is TRBV6-5 and J usage is TRBJ2-5; 8 positions match TRBD1. CDR3 amino acids: CASSYRQGRETQYF. CDR3 bases: TGTGCCAGCAGTTATAGACAGGGGCGAGAGACCCAGTACTTC.